This T cell receptor (beta chain) is from a study of cytomegalovirus exposure and HLA in healthy donors (dated by TCRdb to about 2017). In the study overall: According to an earlier analysis of 587 of the donors, some 180 million T cells yielded over 100 million unique TCR beta sequences and about 300 Gb of sequence data. Roughly 300 gigabases of sequencing data and approximately 84 million unique TCR sequences were included in an early release covering around 650 HLA-typed donors. Among the roughly 410 genotyped donors, around 81% belonged to the genetic ancestry cluster associated with self-reported Caucasian donors. The study was designed to test whether signatures of past pathogen exposure could be identified by cataloging public T cell receptors. The study profiled the T cell repertoires of about 720 subjects by immunosequencing and related them to cytomegalovirus serostatus. Along with the roughly 670-subject first cohort, a separate validation cohort of roughly 110 different subjects was used. To predict cytomegalovirus infection status, the study combined high-throughput TCR immunosequencing, statistical association of individual TCRs with disease status, and machine learning. In a later analysis, previously published TCR beta repertoires from about 670 donors were re-analyzed and high-resolution HLA genotyping was added so that TCR occurrence patterns could be studied. Rather than using new phenotypic data, the later analysis identified candidate immune exposures from TCR beta sequences and from how often those sequences occurred across donors. An earlier analysis of several hundred of the donors applied high-throughput TCR beta sequencing to assess whether each TCR beta V gene segment acted as functional or pseudogenic. Donor age, sex, ethnicity and CMV serostatus were compiled together with the repertoire data. A later genetic analysis used genome-wide SNP genotypes for about 65% of the 666 donors, treating that subset as a discovery cohort. Every repertoire in the discovery cohort had been generated on one and the same sequencing platform. HLA typing covered class I and class II loci at four-digit resolution. The number of typed donors differed by locus: about 620-640 for A, B, C, DRB1 and DQB1; roughly 510 for DQA1; some 610 for DPA1; and around 470 for DPB1. Four or five DR-DQ haplotypes were handled as single units for association and clustering because linkage in the cohort was strong. Among about 370 genotyped donors of the cohort, an average of about 220,000 unique TCR beta nucleotide sequences was sequenced per donor, of which roughly 17% were non-productive.

The cohort was made up of roughly 670 healthy bone marrow donors. Cohort members were all nominally healthy when sampled, although unrecorded immune exposures were likely present. The donor was CMV seronegative and belonged to the group of 352 seronegative cohort members. Each donor provided a peripheral blood sample, and peripheral blood mononuclear cells were used for TCR beta sequencing. Genomic DNA was extracted from the blood cell samples with the Qiagen DNeasy Blood Extraction Kit. About this clone itself: The antigen it recognizes is unknown. No much larger clone exists at a distance of one base, and base qualities are not known.

From V the trimming removes 8 bases and from J it removes 3 bases, while the gene matches leave 13 bases of the junction unaccounted for. Inclusive of the bounding cysteine and phenylalanine, the CDR3 is 16 residues long. This entry keeps only the CDR3 DNA: 48 bases, framed from base 1. Taken from the germline V gene, the CDR1 and CDR2 loops are ENHRY and SYGVKD. Library preparation employed the immunoSEQ multiplex PCR assay. The multiplex PCR relied on a mix of 60 forward primers for TCR Vbeta segments and 13 reverse primers for TCR Jbeta segments. The CDR3 region of rearranged TCR beta genes was amplified from genomic DNA by a multiplex PCR assay. Amplified TCR beta libraries were sequenced as 87-base-pair reads on the Illumina HiSeq System. The study's processing was this. A later analysis tallied 75 million to 95 million unique TCR beta chains across the 700 or so repertoires, and 10 million to 11 million of those chains were shared by two or more donors. A nearest-neighbor algorithm error-corrected the raw reads and collapsed the reads into unique sequences, merging closely related sequences to remove PCR and sequencing errors. CDR3 sequences were aligned to IMGT reference sequences to assign V, D and J gene segments. For a sequence to be retained, at least a six-nucleotide match to both a V gene segment and a J gene segment was required. Rearrangements were classified as productive when the CDR3 lacked stop codons and remained in frame with V and J, and all other rearrangements were classified as non-productive. Following IMGT convention, CDR3 was defined as the stretch from the second conserved V-encoded cysteine up to the conserved J-encoded phenylalanine. Sequences without an unambiguous match to a single V gene segment were excluded from the earlier analysis of 500 to 700 of the donors. In an earlier analysis of roughly 500 of the donors, V segments were called functional above 56.7% productive rearrangements and were called segregating when the between-donor standard deviation exceeded 5%. A statistical classification framework was developed to diagnose cytomegalovirus status using the catalog of TCR beta chain sequences. V and J gene assignment, in a later analysis, came from comparing TCR nucleotide sequences with IMGT/GENE-DB human TR gene sequences. A later analysis assigned CDR3 sequences and most-parsimonious VDJ recombination scenarios with the TCRdist pipeline. In a later analysis, each TCR beta chain was defined by its CDR3 amino acid sequence together with its V-gene family, and reads lacking a unique V-gene family were excluded. To address suspected cross-contamination and a sequencing artifact, a later analysis removed 450 to 700 highly shared, low-generation-probability nucleotide sequences. For each public chain, a later analysis derived a clonal expansion index from normalized ranks of inferred template counts within each repertoire. In a later analysis, generation probabilities were computed with a VDJ recombination model fitted to out-of-frame rearrangements, and the resulting probabilities were checked against IGoR. A later analysis scored TCR-TCR, TCR-HLA and TCR-CMV co-occurrence with hypergeometric tests, applying a repertoire-size bias correction to TCR pairs. To estimate false discovery rates, a later analysis permuted the HLA or CMV assignments 20 times. In a later analysis, co-occurring TCRs were grouped using DBSCAN, with TCRdist sequence similarity added in when clustering inside HLA-allele-positive subsets. Repertoires with fewer than 30,000 or more than 120,000 public chains, plus five repertoires with anomalous nucleotide sharing, were excluded from co-occurrence clustering. Sourced from immuneACCESS, this table was stored by TCRdb with only in-frame sequences that have V and J called. A share of the clones is absent; for the studies checked, an unresolved V gene accounts for under half, and the remainder has no known explanation. V and J calls and clone size are copied from that table; D and trimming were computed from the DNA. Across this sample there are about 140,000 clones, with roughly three quarters seen only once. The ten largest clonotypes hold around 3.2% of the sample.

Overall study outcomes, separate from this receptor: Compared with equally common non-associated chains, HLA-associated TCR beta chains in a later analysis were more clonally expanded and had lower generation probabilities. Only TCR beta chains were sequenced in this cohort, and the absence of alpha or paired-chain data limited detectable features. V-gene and J-gene trimming of TCR beta chains was associated with a missense DCLRE1C variant in a later genetic analysis, and the association was replicated in an independent cohort. A later analysis found that TCR association rates varied across HLA loci, with DRB1 alleles showing the most associated TCRs and HLA-C alleles the fewest. It was suggested by the authors that the approach could potentially be generalized to other disease states and immunological phenotypes. A later analysis associated about 17,000 TCR beta sequences with specific HLA alleles at a false discovery rate of 0.05. An earlier analysis of around 500 of the donors showed that most TCR beta V segments appeared in productive rearrangements either about 87% or about 30% of the time, which broadly matched IMGT annotations. Some IMGT-functional V segments, including TRBV6-2 and TRBV6-3, could not be distinguished by the 87-base-pair reads and were therefore excluded. A group of highly shared sequence variants was considered likely to be a technical artifact of the sequencing pipeline. Most CMV-associated TCR beta chains appeared to be HLA-restricted in a later analysis, and the HLA associations seemed to be driven largely by CMV exposure. CMV serostatus was the only immune exposure information available for the cohort. Several of the top co-occurrence clusters appeared to be linked to parvovirus B19, influenza, CMV and Epstein-Barr virus, according to a later analysis. A further reported finding was that TCR beta sequences accurately predicted the HLA-A and HLA-B alleles for most subjects in the first cohort. When HLA alleles, especially DR and DQ, strongly co-occurred, TCR associations were difficult to assign to individual alleles. The study gave a list of more than 150 TCR beta chains associated with cytomegalovirus. The classifier was reported to diagnose cytomegalovirus status with high specificity and sensitivity in both the original cohort and the validation cohort. In vitro tests confirmed that a few of the cytomegalovirus-associated TCR beta chains recognize cytomegalovirus antigens. Linkage disequilibrium might explain the correlated functional status among segregating V segments, but an unknown experimental factor could not be excluded. Most TCR sequences were seen in very few donors, while some public TCRs were found in many individuals. Because HLA typing was unavailable for some donors at each locus, only the typed subset was used in association tests. Compared with the 666-donor mean, donors in an Asian-associated ancestry cluster had fewer N-insertions in productive TCRs, according to a later genetic analysis. The presence/absence analyses assumed that sequencing depth was roughly uniform across donors, and that assumption may not be true. The earlier analysis of about 600 of the donors excluded roughly 17 rarely observed V segments, including chromosome 9 orphons, because counts were too low.

This sequence uses TRBV10-3 and TRBJ1-1; a stretch of 9 junction bases matches TRBD1. The clonotype comes from a man aged 35 to 55 in good health and CMV-seronegative. Sequencing was performed on PBMCs. The nucleotides are TGTGCCATCTTAGGGATCTCGCGGACAGGGGACACTGAAGCTTTCTTT. This yields the protein CAILGISRTGDTEAFF.